A single sample gave rise to the 12 T cell receptor beta chains below, sequenced in a study of blood T cell repertoires in COVID-19. Some clones are missing from TCRdb's copy, which holds only in-frame ones; the method was immunoSEQ multiplex PCR. This table has roughly 220,000 clones, 88% appearing once. Sequencing used PBMCs or T cells enriched from blood (not recorded which). These receptors all stem from a woman aged 50 to 60 with acute COVID-19.

CDR3 region: CASSIRGGLRNSPLHF. CDR3 DNA sequence: TGTGCCAGTAGTATACGGGGTGGACTTCGTAATTCACCCCTCCACTTT. The chain has TRBV19 and TRBJ1-6; D remains ambiguous. The germline V and J ends were trimmed by 2 bases and 6 bases, with 14 bases remaining between them. The CDR3 is made up of 16 amino acids. Germline V CDR1 and CDR2: LNHDA, SQIVND (reference sequence). The full variable domain, with the rest looked up from reference TRBV19 and TRBJ1-6, is DGGITQSPKYLFRKEGQNVTLSCEQNLNHDAMYWYRQDPGQGLRLIYYSQIVNDFQKGDIAEGYSVSREKKESFPLTVTSAQKNPTAFYLCASSIRGGLRNSPLHFGNGTRLTVT.

The V and J genes are TRBV7-6 and TRBJ2-7, with TRBD2 matching 14 bases. J lost 7 bases, V lost 1 base, and 3 bases had no gene match. This CDR3 region has 15 residues. Looked up from germline, CDR1 is SGHVS and CDR2 is FNYEAQ. CDR3 in DNA: TGTGCCAGCAGCTTAGGACTAGCGGGAGGGAGGGAGCAGTACTTC. Translation gives CASSLGLAGGREQYF.

The rearrangement joins TRBV12-3 or TRBV12-4 to TRBJ2-5; D remains unclear. The CDR3 has 11 amino acids. V was shortened by 7 bases and J by 1 base, with 4 bases between the two germline ends. This chain's CDR3 is CASTVQETQYF. In DNA, the CDR3 is TGTGCCAGCACCGTCCAAGAGACCCAGTACTTC.

This clone was found once. The same CDR3 can be traced to other DNA sequences in this sample. This sequence joins TRBV27 and TRBJ1-6; the D is unclear. CDR1 and CDR2 (germline): MNHEY, SMNVEV (reference sequence). The CDR3 loop spans 14 amino acids. With 5 bases removed from V and 4 bases from J, the gap between germline ends came to 9 bases. The CDR3 nucleotides are TGTGCCAGCAGTCCTAGAGGGTATAATTCACCCCTCCACTTT. It specifies CASSPRGYNSPLHF.

This clone was counted a few times. The chain is built from TRBV9 and TRBJ2-1, with D maybe TRBD2 (6 bases). The germline CDR1 and CDR2 sequences are SGDLS and YYNGEE. Trimming pared 3 bases from V and 1 base from J, leaving 11 bases between. This CDR3 has 15 amino acids. The CDR3 region is CASSALARSYNEQFF. The CDR3 nucleotides read TGTGCCAGCAGCGCCCTAGCGCGATCCTACAATGAGCAGTTCTTC.

The rearrangement joins TRBV3-1 (or the pseudogene TRBV3-2) to TRBJ2-3; no definite D call. The length of the CDR3 is 12 residues. V was cut by 4 bases and J by 2 bases, with 4 bases left in between. CDR1 is LGHDT and CDR2 is YNNKEL in the germline V gene (reference sequence). CDR3 DNA: TGTGCCAGCAGCCTCAACACAGATACGCAGTATTTT. As protein: CASSLNTDTQYF.

This rearrangement joins TRBV13 to TRBJ2-1, with D perhaps matching TRBD2 (5 bases). V lost 6 bases and J 2 bases, leaving 11 bases between the germline ends. The CDR3 loop spans 14 amino acids. In germline, CDR1 is PRHDT, CDR2 FYEKMQ (reference sequence). CDR3 in amino acids: CASSPPGTYNEQFF. Written as DNA, the CDR3 is TGTGCCAGCAGTCCCCCCGGGACCTACAATGAGCAGTTCTTC. Using reference TRBV13 and TRBJ2-1 for the parts outside the CDR3, the full variable domain is AAGVIQSPRHLIKEKRETATLKCYPIPRHDTVYWYQQGPGQDPQFLISFYEKMQSDKGSIPDRFSAQQFSDYHSELNMSSLELGDSALYFCASSPPGTYNEQFFGPGTRLTVL.

The chain joins TRBV6-5 to TRBJ2-2, with TRBD1 matching 8 bases. The CDR3 has 14 residues. Germline V gene lookup returns CDR1 MNHEY and CDR2 SVGAGI. V lost 8 bases and J lost 4; bases outside the gene matches: 6. The CDR3 coding sequence is TGTGCCAGCCGGACAGGGACAACCACCGGGGAGCTGTTTTTT. It is translated as CASRTGTTTGELFF.

This chain links TRBV4-3 with TRBJ2-7; TRBD2 aligns across 10 bases. Per the germline V gene, CDR1 is LGHNA and CDR2 is YSLEER. The CDR3 has 16 amino acids. Trimming took 0 bases from V and 3 from J; bases not matched to a gene: 5. CDR3 sequence reads: CASSQDPPSGSYEQYF. The CDR3 DNA reads TGCGCCAGCAGCCAAGATCCCCCTAGCGGGAGCTACGAGCAGTACTTC.

This chain connects TRBV19 to TRBJ2-1, with TRBD1 matching 9 bases. This CDR3 is 14 amino acids long. Germline V CDR1 and CDR2: LNHDA, SQIVND (reference sequence). J lost 9 bases, V lost 6 bases, and 9 bases had no gene match. In nucleotides, the CDR3 is TGTGCCAGTAGCACCGGGACAGGGTATGGTGAGCAGTTCTTC. This gives the protein CASSTGTGYGEQFF.

The genes are TRBV6-5 and TRBJ2-1; TRBD2 matches at 10 bases. This CDR3 is built from 14 residues. V lost 5 bases to trimming and J lost 5 bases; unmatched junction nucleotides: 3. Germline assignment: CDR1 MNHEY and CDR2 SVGAGI. CDR3 coding DNA: TGTGCCAGCAGTCAGCGGGAGGGTGACAATGAGCAGTTCTTC. Amino acid sequence: CASSQREGDNEQFF.

This chain links TRBV27 with TRBJ2-7; D possibly corresponds to TRBD2 (6 bases). The CDR3 sequence is 13 residues long. Trimming pared 5 bases from V and 3 bases from J, leaving 11 bases between. The germline V gene encodes CDR1 MNHEY and CDR2 SMNVEV (reference sequence). The CDR3 region is CASSRSGSYEQYF. CDR3 nucleotide sequence: TGTGCCAGCAGTCGATCCGGGAGCTACGAGCAGTACTTC.